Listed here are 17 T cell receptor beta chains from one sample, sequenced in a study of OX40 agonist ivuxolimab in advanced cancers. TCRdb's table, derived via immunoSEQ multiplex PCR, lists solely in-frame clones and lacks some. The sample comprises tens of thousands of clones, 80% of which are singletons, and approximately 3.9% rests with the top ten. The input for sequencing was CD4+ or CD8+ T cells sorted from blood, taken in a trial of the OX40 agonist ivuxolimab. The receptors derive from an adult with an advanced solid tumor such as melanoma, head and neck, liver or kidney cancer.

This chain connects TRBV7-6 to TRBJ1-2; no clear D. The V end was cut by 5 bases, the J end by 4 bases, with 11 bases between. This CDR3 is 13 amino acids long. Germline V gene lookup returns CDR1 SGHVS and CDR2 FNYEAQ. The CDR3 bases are TGTGCCAGCAGCCAGACCCGGGGCTATGGCTACACCTTC. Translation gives CASSQTRGYGYTF.

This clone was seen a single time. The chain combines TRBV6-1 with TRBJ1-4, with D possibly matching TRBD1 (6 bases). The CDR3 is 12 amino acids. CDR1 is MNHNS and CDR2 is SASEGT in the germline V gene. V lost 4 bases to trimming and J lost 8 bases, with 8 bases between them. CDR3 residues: CASSGDREKLFF. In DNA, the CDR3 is TGTGCCAGCAGTGGAGACAGGGAAAAACTGTTTTTT.

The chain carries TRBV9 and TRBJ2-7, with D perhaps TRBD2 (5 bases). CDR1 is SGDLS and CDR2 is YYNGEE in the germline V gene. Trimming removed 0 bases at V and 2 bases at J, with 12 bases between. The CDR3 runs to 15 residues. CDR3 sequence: CASSVDVTGTYEQYF. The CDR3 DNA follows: TGTGCCAGCAGCGTAGACGTGACGGGGACCTACGAGCAGTACTTC.

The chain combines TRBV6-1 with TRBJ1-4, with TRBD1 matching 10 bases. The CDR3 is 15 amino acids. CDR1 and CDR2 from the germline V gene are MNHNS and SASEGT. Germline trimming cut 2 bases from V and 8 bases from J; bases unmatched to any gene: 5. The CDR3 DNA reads TGTGCCAGCAGTGAACAGGGACAGGGGCACGAAAAACTGTTTTTT. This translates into CASSEQGQGHEKLFF.

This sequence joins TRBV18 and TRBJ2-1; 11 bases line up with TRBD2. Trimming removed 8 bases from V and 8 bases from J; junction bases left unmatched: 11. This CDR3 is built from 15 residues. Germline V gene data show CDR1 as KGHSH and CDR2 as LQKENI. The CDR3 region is CASPWTTSGIDEQFF. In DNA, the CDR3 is TGTGCCAGCCCATGGACGACTAGCGGGATCGATGAGCAGTTCTTC.

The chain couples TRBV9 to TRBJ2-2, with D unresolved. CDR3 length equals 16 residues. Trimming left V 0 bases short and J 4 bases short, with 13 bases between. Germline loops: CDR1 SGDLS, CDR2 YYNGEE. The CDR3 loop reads CASSVVVDPSTGELFF. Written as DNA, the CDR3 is TGTGCCAGCAGCGTAGTTGTAGACCCAAGCACCGGGGAGCTGTTTTTT.

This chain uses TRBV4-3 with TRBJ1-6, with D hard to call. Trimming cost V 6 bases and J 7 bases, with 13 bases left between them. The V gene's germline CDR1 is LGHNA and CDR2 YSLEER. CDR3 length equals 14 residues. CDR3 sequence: CASSESGTNSPLHF. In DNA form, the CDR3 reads TGCGCCAGCAGTGAGTCAGGAACCAATTCACCCCTCCACTTT.

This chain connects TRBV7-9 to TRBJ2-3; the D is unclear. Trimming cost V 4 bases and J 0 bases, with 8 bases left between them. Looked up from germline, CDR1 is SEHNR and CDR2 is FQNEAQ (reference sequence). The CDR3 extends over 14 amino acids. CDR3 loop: CASSWASSTDTQYF. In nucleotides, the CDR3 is TGTGCCAGCAGCTGGGCAAGTAGCACAGATACGCAGTATTTT.

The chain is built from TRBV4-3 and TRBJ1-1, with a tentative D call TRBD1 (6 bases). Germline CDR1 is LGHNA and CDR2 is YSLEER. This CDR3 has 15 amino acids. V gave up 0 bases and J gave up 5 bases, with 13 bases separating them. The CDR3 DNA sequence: TGCGCCAGCAGCCAAGAGTGGGGGGCGCGTACTGAAGCTTTCTTT. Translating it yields CASSQEWGARTEAFF.

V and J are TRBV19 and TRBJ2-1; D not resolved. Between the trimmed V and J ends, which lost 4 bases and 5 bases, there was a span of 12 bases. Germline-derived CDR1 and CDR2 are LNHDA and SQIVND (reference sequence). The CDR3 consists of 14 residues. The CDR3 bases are TGTGCCAGTAGTAGCGGAACGCTCGACAATGAGCAGTTCTTC. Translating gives CASSSGTLDNEQFF.

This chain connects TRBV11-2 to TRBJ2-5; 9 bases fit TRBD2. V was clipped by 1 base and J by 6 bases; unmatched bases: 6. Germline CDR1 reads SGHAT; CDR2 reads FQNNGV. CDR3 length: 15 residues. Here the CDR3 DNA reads TGTGCCAGCAGCTTAGTAGCGGGAGTTGGGAAGACCCAGTACTTC. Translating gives CASSLVAGVGKTQYF.

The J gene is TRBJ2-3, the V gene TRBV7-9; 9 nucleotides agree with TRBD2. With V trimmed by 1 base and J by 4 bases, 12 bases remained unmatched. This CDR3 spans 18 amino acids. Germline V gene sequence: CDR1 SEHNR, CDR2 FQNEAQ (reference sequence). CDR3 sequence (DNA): TGTGCCAGCAGCTTAGTCAGCGGGAGGCCGGGGGCGGCAGATACGCAGTATTTT. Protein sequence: CASSLVSGRPGAADTQYF.

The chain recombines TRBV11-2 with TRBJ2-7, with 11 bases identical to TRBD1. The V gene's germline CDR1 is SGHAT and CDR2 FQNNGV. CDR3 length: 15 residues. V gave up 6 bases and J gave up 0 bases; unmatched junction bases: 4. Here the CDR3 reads CASSTGTGGSYEQYF. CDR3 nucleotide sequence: TGTGCCAGCAGTACCGGGACAGGGGGCTCCTACGAGCAGTACTTC.

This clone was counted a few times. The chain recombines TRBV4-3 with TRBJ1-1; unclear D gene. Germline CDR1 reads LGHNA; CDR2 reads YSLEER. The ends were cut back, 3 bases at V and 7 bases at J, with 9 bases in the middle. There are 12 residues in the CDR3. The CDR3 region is CASSQGGHEAFF. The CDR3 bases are TGCGCCAGCAGCCAGGGAGGTCATGAAGCTTTCTTT.

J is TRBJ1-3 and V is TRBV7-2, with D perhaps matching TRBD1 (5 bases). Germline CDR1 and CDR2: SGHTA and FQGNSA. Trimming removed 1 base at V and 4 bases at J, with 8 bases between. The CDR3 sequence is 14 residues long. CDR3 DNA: TGTGCCAGCAGCTTAGGGTCAGGGGGAAACACCATATATTTT. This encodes CASSLGSGGNTIYF.

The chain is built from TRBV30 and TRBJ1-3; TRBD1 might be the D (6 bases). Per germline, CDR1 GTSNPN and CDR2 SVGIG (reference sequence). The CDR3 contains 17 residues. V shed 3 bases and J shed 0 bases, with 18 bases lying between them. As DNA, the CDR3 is TGTGCCTGGAGGTTGGAGGCAGGGGCGCTCTCTGGAAACACCATATATTTT. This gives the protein CAWRLEAGALSGNTIYF.

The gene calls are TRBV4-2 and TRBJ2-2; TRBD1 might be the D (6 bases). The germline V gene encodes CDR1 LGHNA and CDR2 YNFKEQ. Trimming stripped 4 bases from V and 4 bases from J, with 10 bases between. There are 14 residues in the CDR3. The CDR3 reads CASSRRGGTGELFF. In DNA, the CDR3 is TGTGCCAGCAGCCGGCGAGGGGGCACCGGGGAGCTGTTTTTT.